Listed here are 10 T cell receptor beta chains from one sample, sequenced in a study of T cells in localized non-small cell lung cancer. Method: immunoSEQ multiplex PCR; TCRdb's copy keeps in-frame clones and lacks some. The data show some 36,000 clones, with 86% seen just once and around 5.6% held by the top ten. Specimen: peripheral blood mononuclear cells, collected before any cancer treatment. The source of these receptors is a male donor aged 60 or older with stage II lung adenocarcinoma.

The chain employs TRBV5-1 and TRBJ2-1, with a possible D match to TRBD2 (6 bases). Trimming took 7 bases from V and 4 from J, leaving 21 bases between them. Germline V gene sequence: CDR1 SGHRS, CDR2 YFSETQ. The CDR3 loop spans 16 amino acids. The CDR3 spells CASSHGGSNRYNEQFF. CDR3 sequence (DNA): TGCGCCAGCTCGCACGGGGGTAGCAACCGGTACAATGAGCAGTTCTTC.

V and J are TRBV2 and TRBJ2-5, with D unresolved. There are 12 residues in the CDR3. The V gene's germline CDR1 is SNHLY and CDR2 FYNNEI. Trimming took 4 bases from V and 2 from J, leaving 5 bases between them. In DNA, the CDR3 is TGTGCCAGCAGTGTTAGTCAAGAGACCCAGTACTTC. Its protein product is CASSVSQETQYF.

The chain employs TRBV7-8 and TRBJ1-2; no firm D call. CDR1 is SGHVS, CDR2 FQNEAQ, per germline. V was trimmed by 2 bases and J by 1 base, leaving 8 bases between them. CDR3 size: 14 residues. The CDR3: CASSLSTHNYGYTF. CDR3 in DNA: TGTGCCAGCAGCTTATCTACCCATAACTATGGCTACACCTTC.

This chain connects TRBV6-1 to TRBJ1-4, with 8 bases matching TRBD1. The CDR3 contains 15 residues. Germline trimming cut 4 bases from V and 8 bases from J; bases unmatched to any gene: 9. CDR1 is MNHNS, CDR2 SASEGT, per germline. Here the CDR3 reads CASSVDRASWEKLFF. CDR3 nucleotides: TGTGCCAGCAGTGTGGACAGGGCGTCGTGGGAAAAACTGTTTTTT.

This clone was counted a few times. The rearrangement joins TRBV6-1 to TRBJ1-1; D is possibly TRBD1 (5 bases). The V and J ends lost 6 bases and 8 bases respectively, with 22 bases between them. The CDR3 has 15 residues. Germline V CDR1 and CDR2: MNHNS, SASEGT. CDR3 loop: CASRTARGTALEAFF. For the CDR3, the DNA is TGTGCCAGCAGGACTGCAAGGGGAACGGCGCTAGAAGCTTTCTTT.

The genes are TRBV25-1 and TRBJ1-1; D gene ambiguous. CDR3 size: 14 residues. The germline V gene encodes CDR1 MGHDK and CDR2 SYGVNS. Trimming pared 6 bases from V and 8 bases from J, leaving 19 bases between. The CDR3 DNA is TGTGCCAGCAGGGAGACCGCGGATGGGGTCGAAGCTTTCTTT. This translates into CASRETADGVEAFF. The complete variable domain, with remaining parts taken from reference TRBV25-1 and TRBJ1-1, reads EADIYQTPRYLVIGTGKKITLECSQTMGHDKMYWYQQDPGMELHLIHYSYGVNSTEKGDLSSESTVSRIRTEHFPLTLESARPSHTSQYLCASRETADGVEAFFGQGTRLTVV.

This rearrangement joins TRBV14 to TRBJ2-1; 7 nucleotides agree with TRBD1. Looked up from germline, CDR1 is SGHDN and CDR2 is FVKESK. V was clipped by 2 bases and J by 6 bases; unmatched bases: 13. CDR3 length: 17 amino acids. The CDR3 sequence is CASSQTTGIWGFNEQFF. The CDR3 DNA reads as TGTGCCAGCAGCCAAACGACAGGGATTTGGGGGTTCAATGAGCAGTTCTTC. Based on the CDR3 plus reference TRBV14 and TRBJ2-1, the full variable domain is EAGVTQFPSHSVIEKGQTVTLRCDPISGHDNLYWYRRVMGKEIKFLLHFVKESKQDESGMPNNRFLAERTGGTYSTLKVQPAELEDSGVYFCASSQTTGIWGFNEQFFGPGTRLTVL.

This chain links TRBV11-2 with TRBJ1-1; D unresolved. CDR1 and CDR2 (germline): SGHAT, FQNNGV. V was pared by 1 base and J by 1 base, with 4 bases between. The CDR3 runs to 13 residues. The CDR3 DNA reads TGTGCCAGCAGCTTAGGACAGAACACTGAAGCTTTCTTT. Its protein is CASSLGQNTEAFF. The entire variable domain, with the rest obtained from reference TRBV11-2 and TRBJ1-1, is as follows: EAGVAQSPRYKIIEKRQSVAFWCNPISGHATLYWYQQILGQGPKLLIQFQNNGVVDDSQLPKDRFSAERLKGVDSTLKIQPAKLEDSAVYLCASSLGQNTEAFFGQGTRLTVV.

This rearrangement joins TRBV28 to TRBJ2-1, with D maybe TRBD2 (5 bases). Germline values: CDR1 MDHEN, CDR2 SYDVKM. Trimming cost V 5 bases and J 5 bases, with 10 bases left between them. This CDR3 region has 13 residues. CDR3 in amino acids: CASSLGLDNEQFF. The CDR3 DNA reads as TGTGCCAGCAGTCTCGGACTGGACAATGAGCAGTTCTTC.

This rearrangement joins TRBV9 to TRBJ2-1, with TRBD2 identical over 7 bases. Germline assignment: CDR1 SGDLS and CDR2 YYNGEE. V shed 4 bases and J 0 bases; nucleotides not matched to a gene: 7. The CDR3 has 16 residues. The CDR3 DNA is TGTGCCAGCAGCTCCACAGCGGGGAGCTCCTACAATGAGCAGTTCTTC. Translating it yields CASSSTAGSSYNEQFF.